Each of the 9 T cell receptor beta chains below was sequenced from the same sample in a study of T cell responses to AZD1222 COVID-19 vaccine (dated by TCRdb to the early 2020s). Sample time point, as interpreted from the label and publication: about 28 days (+/-7) after the second vaccine dose. Library method: the immunoSEQ multiplex PCR assay. TCRdb stores this immuneACCESS table with in-frame sequences only. Part of the clones is absent; in the studies checked, under half of the shortfall reflects unresolved V genes, and no reason is known for the rest. The sample table contains about 94,000 clones; only one count was recorded for roughly 85% of them. About 4.5% of the sample is taken by the ten largest. The input for sequencing was peripheral blood, taken 28 days after the second AZD1222 dose. Receptor source: an adult who received the AZD1222 COVID-19 vaccine.

Comments on this clone: One end of the junction does not line up with germline, which may come from a read error. The chain has TRBV6-4 and TRBJ1-5; D is unresolved. Germline-derived CDR1 and CDR2 are MRHNA and SNTAGT. The CDR3 extends over 16 amino acids. The CDR3 bases are TGTGCCGGCAGTGACTCGACGGGGAATAGCAATCAGCCCCAGCATTTT. Its translation: CAGSDSTGNSNQPQHF.

V is TRBV28 and J is TRBJ2-2, with D perhaps matching TRBD1 or TRBD2 (6 bases each). Germline V gene sequence: CDR1 MDHEN, CDR2 SYDVKM. V lost 8 bases and J lost 1, with 14 bases in between. CDR3 size: 15 residues. The CDR3 reads CASSVGGVNTGELFF. The CDR3 DNA reads as TGTGCCAGCTCCGTCGGGGGCGTGAACACCGGGGAGCTGTTTTTT.

This rearrangement joins TRBV9 to TRBJ2-7; D unclear. The germline V and J ends were trimmed by 0 bases and 3 bases, with 13 bases remaining between them. Germline CDR1 SGDLS, CDR2 YYNGEE. CDR3 length equals 15 residues. The DNA of the CDR3 is TGTGCCAGCAGCGTAGCAGCAAATGAATTCTACGAGCAGTACTTC. It translates to CASSVAANEFYEQYF. Full variable domain (remainder filled in from reference TRBV9 and TRBJ2-7): DSGVTQTPKHLITATGQRVTLRCSPRSGDLSVYWYQQSLDQGLQFLIQYYNGEERAKGNILERFSAQQFPDLHSELNLSSLELGDSALYFCASSVAANEFYEQYFGPGTRLTVT.

The chain couples TRBV20-1 to TRBJ1-1; perhaps TRBD1 as D (6 bases). The ends were cut back, 6 bases at V and 7 bases at J, with 12 bases in the middle. CDR1 DFQATT and CDR2 SNEGSKA come from the germline V gene (reference sequence). The CDR3 spans 11 residues. CDR3 residues: CSAQDSYEAFF. CDR3 DNA: TGCAGTGCCCAGGACAGTTATGAAGCTTTCTTT.

Here the CDR3 DNA reads TGTGCCAGCAGCCTGAGCAGCCGGGGGGACCTAAATGAAAAACTGTTTTTT. It specifies CASSLSSRGDLNEKLFF. The rearrangement uses TRBV7-9 and TRBJ1-4; perhaps TRBD1 as D (5 bases). V was shortened by 5 bases and J by 5 bases, with 21 bases between the two germline ends. Germline assignment: CDR1 SEHNR and CDR2 FQNEAQ (reference sequence). This CDR3 spans 17 amino acids.

The genes are TRBV7-2 and TRBJ1-4, with TRBD1 matching over 8 bases. V was clipped by 5 bases and J by 6 bases; unmatched bases: 11. This CDR3 is 16 amino acids long. The germline V gene encodes CDR1 SGHTA and CDR2 FQGNSA. CDR3 sequence reads: CASSRFLGQVDEKLFF. The CDR3 nucleotides are TGTGCCAGCAGCCGGTTCCTGGGACAGGTTGATGAAAAACTGTTTTTT. Supplemented by reference TRBV7-2 and TRBJ1-4, the full variable domain reads GAGVSQSPSNKVTEKGKDVELRCDPISGHTALYWYRQSLGQGLEFLIYFQGNSAPDKSGLPSDRFSAERTGGSVSTLTIQRTQQEDSAVYLCASSRFLGQVDEKLFFGSGTQLSVL.

The rearrangement joins TRBV15 to TRBJ1-6; 9 nucleotides align to TRBD1. Trimming removed 0 bases from V and 9 bases from J; junction bases left unmatched: 9. The CDR3 length is 17 residues. Germline V gene lookup returns CDR1 LNHNV and CDR2 YYDKDF (reference sequence). CDR3 region: CATSRDQYRGRSSPLHF. Here the CDR3 DNA reads TGTGCCACCAGCAGAGATCAGTACAGGGGGCGATCTTCACCCCTCCACTTT.

The chain links TRBV7-3 to TRBJ1-2; D is possibly TRBD1 (6 bases). The germline V gene encodes CDR1 SGHTA and CDR2 FQGTGA. Trimming left V 5 bases short and J 6 bases short, with 13 bases between. CDR3 size: 13 residues. The CDR3 bases are TGTGCCAGCAGCCCACAGGGTTCCGATGGCTACACCTTC. Translating it yields CASSPQGSDGYTF. Complete variable domain (other parts from reference TRBV7-3 and TRBJ1-2): GAGVSQTPSNKVTEKGKYVELRCDPISGHTALYWYRQSLGQGPEFLIYFQGTGAADDSGLPNDRFFAVRPEGSVSTLKIQRTERGDSAVYLCASSPQGSDGYTFGSGTRLTVV.

There are a few counts of this clone. V is TRBV9 and J is TRBJ2-7, with 9 bases lining up with TRBD2. This CDR3 is built from 14 residues. CDR1 and CDR2 (germline): SGDLS, YYNGEE. The V gene end was trimmed by 0 bases and the J gene end by 4 bases; junction bases not matched to a gene: 2. The DNA for the CDR3 is TGTGCCAGCAGCGTAGGTAGCGGGGGTTACGAGCAGTACTTC. This encodes CASSVGSGGYEQYF.